This T cell receptor beta chain was documented in a study of T cells after yellow fever vaccination. This clonotype was detected ten times or more. Its target is unknown. The CDR3 runs to 15 residues. With 9 bases clipped from V and 5 bases from J, the junction kept 11 bases outside the gene matches. TCRdb re-called the 5' RACE reads with MiXCR, one entry per CDR3 protein. Among over 100,000 distinct CDR3 sequences listed, 8.4% were seen once. Overall study results and limits: Most clones from primary vaccination resurfaced after the booster (around 97% CD4, 88% CD8). The secondary response was weaker, and its peak arrived faster, on day 5 versus 15. Abundant clonotypes from the bulk population could get into FACS-sorted repertoires as contaminants.

The source was CD8+ T cells sorted from PBMCs, collected 45 days after the yellow fever booster vaccination. V gene TRBV12-3 or TRBV12-4 combines with J gene TRBJ2-1, with TRBD2 identical over 9 bases. The sequence was collected from a man aged 30 to 45 who received the YFV17D yellow fever vaccine. CDR3 nucleotides: TGTGCCAGTACTCATAGCGGGAGAGAGAACAATGAGCAGTTCTTC. The encoded protein is CASTHSGRENNEQFF.